The rows below give T cell receptor beta chains drawn from one sample of a study of control samples from healthy donors and cancer patients. Repertoires were generated with immunoSEQ multiplex PCR, while TCRdb's copy carries only in-frame clones and drops some. Here the sample spans some 130,000 clones, roughly 90% being singletons. Sequencing used blood. Receptor source: a woman between 45 and 60 years old in good health. Each CDR3 is given with its conserved first and last residue. The D gene is left open where the match is weak. Size is omitted from some rows. Given values are once, few, many or a class for expanded clones.

V	J	size	D	DNA	CDR3
TRBV7-9	TRBJ1-2	NA	NA	TGTGCCAGCAGCTTGGGGGACTACACCTTC	CASSLGDYTF
TRBV2	TRBJ2-5	NA	NA	TGTGCCAGCAGTGAAAGGGTTGTTGGCAGGCCCGACCAAGAGACCCAGTACTTC	CASSERVVGRPDQETQYF
TRBV7-9	TRBJ2-7	once	TRBD2	TGTGCCAGCAGTCCGACGGGACTAGCGGGTGACGAGCAGTACTTC	CASSPTGLAGDEQYF
TRBV27	TRBJ1-6	NA	NA	TGTGCCAGCAGTTTATGGACGGGTAATTCACCCCTCCACTTT	CASSLWTGNSPLHF
TRBV5-1	TRBJ2-1	NA	NA	TGCGCCAGCAGCTTGGACCGGGGGAGAAGCAATGAGCAGTTCTTC	CASSLDRGRSNEQFF
TRBV10-2	TRBJ1-2	NA	NA	TGCGCCAGCAGTGAGTCGCACGGGGAATGGTATGGCTACACCTTC	CASSESHGEWYGYTF
TRBV12-3/TRBV12-4	TRBJ1-1	once	NA	TGTGCCAGCTCCGTGGGTACTGAAGCTTTCTTT	CASSVGTEAFF
TRBV7-8	TRBJ1-1	NA	NA	TGTGCCAGCAGCAAGGTTGTGGGGTCTACTGAAGCTTTCTTT	CASSKVVGSTEAFF
TRBV27	TRBJ2-2	once	NA	TGTGCCAGCAGTTTACGCTGGGGGGAGCTGTTTTTT	CASSLRWGELFF
TRBV7-6	TRBJ2-7	NA	NA	TGTGCCAGCAGCCCCAGACAGGACTCCTACGAGCAGTACTTC	CASSPRQDSYEQYF
TRBV2	TRBJ1-6	NA	NA	TGTGCCAGCAGTGAAAGGGGGGGTTATAATTCACCCCTCCACTTT	CASSERGGYNSPLHF
TRBV4-1	TRBJ2-4	NA	NA	TGCGCCAGCAGCCAAGAGGTGACAGCTCGAAGTAGAGCCAAAAACATTCAGTACTTC	CASSQEVTARSRAKNIQYF
TRBV5-7	TRBJ1-1	NA	NA	TGTGCCAGCAGCTTGAGGACATCGAACACTGAAGCTTTCTTT	CASSLRTSNTEAFF
TRBV24-1	TRBJ1-5	NA	NA	TGTGCCACCAGTAGCGGGGGTCAGCCCCAGCATTTT	CATSSGGQPQHF
TRBV14	TRBJ2-5	NA	NA	TGTGCCAGCAGCCAATTCGCCAGCGTTTACCAAGAGACCCAGTACTTC	CASSQFASVYQETQYF
TRBV6-5	TRBJ2-5	once	NA	TGTGCCAGCAGGCGTACAGGGTTAAGGGAGACCCAGTACTTC	CASRRTGLRETQYF
TRBV3-1/TRBV3-2	TRBJ2-1	NA	TRBD2	TGTGCCAGCAGCCAAGCGCGGCTAACTAGCGGGAGGGCCGAGTTCTTC	CASSQARLTSGRAEFF
TRBV6-2/TRBV6-3	TRBJ2-5	few	NA	TGTGCCAGCAGTTCCTTAAAGCAGGGTGAGGAGTACTTC	CASSSLKQGEEYF
TRBV5-1	TRBJ1-2	NA	NA	TGCGCCAGCAGCTTGGGGCAGGTCTATGGCTACACCTTC	CASSLGQVYGYTF
TRBV2	TRBJ2-5	NA	TRBD1	TGTGCCAGCAGTGACGTCACAGGGGATCAAGAGACCCAGTACTTC	CASSDVTGDQETQYF
TRBV6-5	TRBJ1-1	NA	TRBD1	TGTGCCAGCAGGCCGGGACAGGGGGGGTACACTGAAGCTTTCTTT	CASRPGQGGYTEAFF
TRBV5-1	TRBJ1-1	NA	NA	TGCGCCAGCAGCGCGATTTCCGGGACGGTCATGAACACTGAAGCTTTCTTT	CASSAISGTVMNTEAFF